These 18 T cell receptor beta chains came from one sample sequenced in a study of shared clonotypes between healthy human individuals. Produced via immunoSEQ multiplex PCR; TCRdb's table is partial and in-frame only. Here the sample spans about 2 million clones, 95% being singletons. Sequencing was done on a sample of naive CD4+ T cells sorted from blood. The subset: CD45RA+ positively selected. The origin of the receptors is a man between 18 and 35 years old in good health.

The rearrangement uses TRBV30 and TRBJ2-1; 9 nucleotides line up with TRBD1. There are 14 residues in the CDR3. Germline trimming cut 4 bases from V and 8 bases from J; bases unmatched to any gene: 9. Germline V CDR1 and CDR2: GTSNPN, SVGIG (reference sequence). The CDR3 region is CAWTGTGMFYEQFF. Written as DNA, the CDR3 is TGTGCCTGGACCGGGACAGGGATGTTTTATGAGCAGTTCTTC.

CDR3 DNA: TGTGCCATCACCAATGGGACTATTTCGGAGCAGTACTTC. This sequence encodes CAITNGTISEQYF. The chain links TRBV10-3 to TRBJ2-7; the match to TRBD2 covers 7 bases. The CDR3 has 13 residues. Per germline, CDR1 ENHRY and CDR2 SYGVKD. Trimming cost V 7 bases and J 7 bases; bases outside gene matches: 10.

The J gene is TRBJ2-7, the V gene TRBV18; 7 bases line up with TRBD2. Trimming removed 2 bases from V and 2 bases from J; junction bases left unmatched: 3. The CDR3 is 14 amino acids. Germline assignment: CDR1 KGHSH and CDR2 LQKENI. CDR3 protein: CASSPNSGPYEQYF. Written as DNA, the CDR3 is TGTGCCAGCTCACCAAATAGCGGGCCCTACGAGCAGTACTTC.

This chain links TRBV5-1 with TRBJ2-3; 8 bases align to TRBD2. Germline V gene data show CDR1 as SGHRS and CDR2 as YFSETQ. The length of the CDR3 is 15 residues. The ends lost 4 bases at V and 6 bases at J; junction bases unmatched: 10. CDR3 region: CASSPTSGRGDTQYF. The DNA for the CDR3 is TGCGCCAGCAGCCCCACTAGCGGCCGAGGGGATACGCAGTATTTT.

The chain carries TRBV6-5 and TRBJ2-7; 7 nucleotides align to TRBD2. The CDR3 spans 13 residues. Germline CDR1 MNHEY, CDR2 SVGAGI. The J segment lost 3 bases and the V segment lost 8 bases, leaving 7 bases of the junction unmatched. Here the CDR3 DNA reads TGTGCCAGCTCCCTGGGGGGGGGCTACGAGCAGTACTTC. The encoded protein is CASSLGGGYEQYF.

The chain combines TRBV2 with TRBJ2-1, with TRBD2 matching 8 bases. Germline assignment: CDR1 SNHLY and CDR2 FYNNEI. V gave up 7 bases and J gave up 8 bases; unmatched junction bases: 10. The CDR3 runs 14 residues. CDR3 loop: CASTLGGGGYEQFF. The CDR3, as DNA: TGTGCCAGCACTCTCGGGGGGGGCGGCTATGAGCAGTTCTTC.

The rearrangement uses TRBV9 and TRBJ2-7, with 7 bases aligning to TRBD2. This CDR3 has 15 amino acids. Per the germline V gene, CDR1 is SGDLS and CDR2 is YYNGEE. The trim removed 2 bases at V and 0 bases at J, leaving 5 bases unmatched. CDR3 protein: CASSVRDYPSYEQYF. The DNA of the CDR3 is TGTGCCAGCAGCGTCCGGGACTATCCCTCCTACGAGCAGTACTTC.

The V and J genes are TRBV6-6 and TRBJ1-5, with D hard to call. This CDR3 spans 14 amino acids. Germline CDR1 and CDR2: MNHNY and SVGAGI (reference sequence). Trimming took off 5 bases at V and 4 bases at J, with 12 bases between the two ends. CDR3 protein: CASSVRVGNQPQHF. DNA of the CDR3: TGTGCCAGCAGTGTCCGGGTAGGGAATCAGCCCCAGCATTTT.

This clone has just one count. The CDR3, as DNA: TGTGCCAGCAGCCACAAGAACCAGGGCGCTTTCTTT. Its translation is CASSHKNQGAFF. The V and J genes are TRBV7-9 and TRBJ1-1, with a weak D call TRBD1 (5 bases). From germline, CDR1 is SEHNR and CDR2 FQNEAQ (reference sequence). There are 12 residues in the CDR3. The V gene lost 5 bases and the J gene lost 11 bases, with 15 bases spanning the gap.

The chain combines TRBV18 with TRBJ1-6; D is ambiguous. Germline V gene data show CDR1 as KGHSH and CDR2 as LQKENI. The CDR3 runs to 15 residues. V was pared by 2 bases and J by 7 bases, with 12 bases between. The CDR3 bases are TGTGCCAGCTCACCATTCATCCAGGAGAATTCACCCCTCCACTTT. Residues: CASSPFIQENSPLHF.

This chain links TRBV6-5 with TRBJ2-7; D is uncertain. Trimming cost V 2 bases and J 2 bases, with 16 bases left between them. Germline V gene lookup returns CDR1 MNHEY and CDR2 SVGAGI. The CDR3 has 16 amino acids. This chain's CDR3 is CASSYGAPNAAYEQYF. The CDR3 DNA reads TGTGCCAGCAGTTACGGCGCACCCAACGCGGCCTACGAGCAGTACTTC.

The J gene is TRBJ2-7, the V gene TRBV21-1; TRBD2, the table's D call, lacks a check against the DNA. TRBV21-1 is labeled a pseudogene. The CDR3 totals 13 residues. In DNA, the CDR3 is TGTGCCAGCAGCAAAAGGCGGGTCTACGAGCAGTACTTC. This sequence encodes CASSKRRVYEQYF.

The CDR3 region is CASSATSRWDQPQHF. The CDR3 DNA reads TGTGCCAGCAGTGCGACGAGTCGATGGGATCAGCCCCAGCATTTT. V usage is TRBV6-1 and J usage is TRBJ1-5; D is unresolved. Trimming removed 4 bases from V and 5 bases from J, with 15 bases in between. The CDR3 contains 15 residues. The germline gives CDR1 MNHNS, CDR2 SASEGT.

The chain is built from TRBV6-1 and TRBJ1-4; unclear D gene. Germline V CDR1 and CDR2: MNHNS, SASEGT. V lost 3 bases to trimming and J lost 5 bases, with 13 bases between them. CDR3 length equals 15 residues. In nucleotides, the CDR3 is TGTGCCAGCAGTGAGACTCTGACTGGGAATGAAAAACTGTTTTTT. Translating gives CASSETLTGNEKLFF.

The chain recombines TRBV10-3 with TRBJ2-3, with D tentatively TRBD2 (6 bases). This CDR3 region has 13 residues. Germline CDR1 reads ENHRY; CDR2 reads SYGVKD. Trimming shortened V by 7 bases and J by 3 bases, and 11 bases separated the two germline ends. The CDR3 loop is CAITGGKTDTQYF. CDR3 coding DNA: TGTGCCATCACTGGGGGGAAAACAGATACGCAGTATTTT.

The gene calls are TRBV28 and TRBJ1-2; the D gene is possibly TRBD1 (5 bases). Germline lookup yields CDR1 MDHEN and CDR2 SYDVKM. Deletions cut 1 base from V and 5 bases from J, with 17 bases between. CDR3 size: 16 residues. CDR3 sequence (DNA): TGTGCCAGCAGTTTATTGGGGGAACTTCCGGGGTATGGCTACACCTTC. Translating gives CASSLLGELPGYGYTF.

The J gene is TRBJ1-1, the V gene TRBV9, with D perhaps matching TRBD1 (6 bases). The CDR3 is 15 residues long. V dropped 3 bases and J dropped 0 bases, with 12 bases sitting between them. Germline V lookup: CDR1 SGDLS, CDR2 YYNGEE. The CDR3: CASSGGGVMNTEAFF. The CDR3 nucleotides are TGTGCCAGCAGCGGAGGGGGTGTGATGAACACTGAAGCTTTCTTT.

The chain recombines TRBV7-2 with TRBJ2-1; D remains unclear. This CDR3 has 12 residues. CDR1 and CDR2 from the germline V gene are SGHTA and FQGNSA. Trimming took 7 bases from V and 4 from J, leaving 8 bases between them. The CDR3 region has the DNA TGTGCCAGCAAGGCAGATTACAATGAGCAGTTCTTC. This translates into CASKADYNEQFF. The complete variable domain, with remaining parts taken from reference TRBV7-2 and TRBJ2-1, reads GAGVSQSPSNKVTEKGKDVELRCDPISGHTALYWYRQSLGQGLEFLIYFQGNSAPDKSGLPSDRFSAERTGGSVSTLTIQRTQQEDSAVYLCASKADYNEQFFGPGTRLTVL.